Presented here are 22 T cell receptor beta chains from one specimen sequenced in a study of T cell repertoires in cytomegalovirus infection. A single record per CDR3 protein comes from TCRdb applying MiXCR to the reads. The repertoire holds almost 300,000 distinct CDR3 sequences, about 9.1% seen once, with more than 2.5% in the top ten. The sequenced material came from PBMCs. These receptors were collected from a human donor in good health (CMV status not recorded). Some clones in this sample may be carry-over from other donors' samples.

This clonotype was seen a handful of times. The chain recombines TRBV10-2 with TRBJ1-2, with D perhaps TRBD1 (5 bases). Germline V gene data show CDR1 as WSHSY and CDR2 as SAAADI. This CDR3 region has 14 residues. Trimming left V 1 base short and J 6 bases short, with 12 bases between. The CDR3 is CASSEWGVKDGYTF. DNA for the CDR3: TGCGCCAGCAGTGAGTGGGGGGTAAAGGATGGCTACACCTTC.

This clonotype has ten or more counts. The chain has TRBV7-2 and TRBJ2-7; a weak D match, TRBD2 (5 bases). CDR3 size: 13 residues. The germline gives CDR1 SGHTA, CDR2 FQGNSA. V lost 3 bases, J lost 3 bases, and 9 bases lay in between. CDR3 in DNA: TGTGCCAGCAGCTTGTCCGCGGGCTACGAGCAGTACGTC. Its translation is CASSLSAGYEQYV.

V usage is TRBV29-1 and J usage is TRBJ2-2; 7 bases align to TRBD1. V gave up 3 bases and J gave up 4 bases; unmatched junction bases: 2. The germline gives CDR1 SQVTM, CDR2 ANQGSEA. The CDR3 length is 13 residues. Here the CDR3 DNA reads TGCAGCGTTGACAGGGGGAGCACCGGGGAGCTGTTTTTT. Amino acids: CSVDRGSTGELFF.

This clonotype showed up just a few times. This chain uses TRBV4-1 with TRBJ2-1, with TRBD2 identical over 13 bases. The J segment lost 7 bases and the V segment lost 1 base, leaving 4 bases of the junction unmatched. The CDR3 runs to 16 residues. The V gene's germline CDR1 is MGHRA and CDR2 YSYEKL. CDR3 amino acids: CASSQGTSGGENEQFF. CDR3 nucleotides: TGCGCCAGCAGCCAAGGGACTAGCGGGGGTGAAAATGAGCAGTTCTTC.

This clonotype turned up a few times. This chain uses TRBV24-1 with TRBJ2-3, with unresolved D. V was shortened by 4 bases and J by 2 bases, with 15 bases between the two germline ends. The CDR3 runs 16 residues. The germline V gene has CDR1 KGHDR and CDR2 SFDVKD. The CDR3 sequence is CATSDASTTATDTQYF. The CDR3 nucleotides read TGTGCCACCAGTGACGCCTCGACGACCGCCACAGATACGCAGTATTTT.

This clonotype was observed many times. CDR3 protein: CASSGTGPNYGYTF. CDR3 in DNA: TGTGCCAGCAGCGGGACAGGGCCCAACTATGGCTACACCTTC. This chain connects TRBV11-3 to TRBJ1-2; the match to TRBD1 covers 9 bases. This CDR3 comprises 14 residues. J lost 2 bases, V lost 5 bases, and 3 bases had no gene match. CDR1 is SGHNT and CDR2 is YENEEA in the germline V gene.

This clonotype occurred many times. V gene TRBV19 combines with J gene TRBJ2-3; no firm D call. The CDR3 covers 13 residues. The V and J ends lost 1 base and 3 bases respectively, with 5 bases between them. The germline V gene encodes CDR1 LNHDA and CDR2 SQIVND (reference sequence). The chain's CDR3 is CASSIVPTDTQYF. The CDR3 nucleotides read TGTGCCAGTAGTATAGTTCCAACAGATACGCAGTATTTT.

This clonotype was counted at least ten times. This chain links TRBV6-2 or TRBV6-3 with TRBJ2-1, with D perhaps assigned TRBD1 or TRBD2 (6 bases each). The CDR3 is 15 amino acids. CDR1 MNHEY and CDR2 SVGEGT come from the germline V gene. Trimming took 2 bases from V and 6 from J, leaving 14 bases between them. CDR3 protein: CASSYIEGGLNEQFF. CDR3 DNA: TGTGCCAGCAGTTACATAGAGGGGGGACTCAATGAGCAGTTCTTC.

This clonotype was seen at least ten times. The chain uses TRBV24-1 and TRBJ2-6; tentative D call: TRBD2 (6 bases). V shed 0 bases and J shed 2 bases, with 10 bases lying between them. This CDR3 is built from 17 residues. The germline gives CDR1 KGHDR, CDR2 SFDVKD. For the CDR3, the DNA is TGTGCCACCAGTGATTTGCATGGGGGGACTGGGGCCAACGTCCTGACTTTC. Translating gives CATSDLHGGTGANVLTF.

This clonotype was counted ten times or more. The chain has TRBV10-3 and TRBJ2-1; D is uncertain. The V end was cut by 5 bases, the J end by 8 bases, with 13 bases between. Germline CDR1 reads ENHRY; CDR2 reads SYGVKD. The CDR3 runs to 13 residues. The CDR3 spells CAISSYLGHEQFF. Here the CDR3 DNA reads TGTGCCATCAGTTCTTATCTTGGCCATGAGCAGTTCTTC.

This clonotype occurred many times. This chain links TRBV28 with TRBJ2-7; tentative D call: TRBD2 (5 bases). Germline V gives CDR1 MDHEN, CDR2 SYDVKM. V dropped 6 bases and J dropped 2 bases, with 23 bases sitting between them. CDR3 size: 17 residues. Written as DNA, the CDR3 is TGTGCCAGCAGGGAGCGATCCTTCGTCAGCGGTGCCTACGAGCAGTACTTC. As protein: CASRERSFVSGAYEQYF. Using reference TRBV28 and TRBJ2-7 for the parts outside the CDR3, the full variable domain is DVKVTQSSRYLVKRTGEKVFLECVQDMDHENMFWYRQDPGLGLRLIYFSYDVKMKEKGDIPEGYSVSREKKERFSLILESASTNQTSMYLCASRERSFVSGAYEQYFGPGTRLTVT.

This clonotype was picked up many times. This chain uses TRBV12-3 or TRBV12-4 with TRBJ1-1, with D tentatively TRBD1 (6 bases). V lost 3 bases to trimming and J lost 0 bases, with 11 bases between them. This CDR3 has 15 amino acids. CDR3 in amino acids: CASSFTGFMNTEAFF. In DNA form, the CDR3 reads TGTGCCAGCAGTTTCACAGGGTTTATGAACACTGAAGCTTTCTTT.

This clonotype was detected ten times or more. This chain links TRBV11-3 with TRBJ2-1, with D tentatively TRBD2 (6 bases). Germline CDR1 and CDR2: SGHNT and YENEEA. V was pared by 5 bases and J by 4 bases, with 12 bases between. This CDR3 is built from 14 residues. The CDR3 sequence: CASSPGTLYNEQFF. The CDR3 DNA follows: TGTGCCAGCAGCCCCGGGACTTTATACAATGAGCAGTTCTTC.

This clonotype occurred many times. The chain uses TRBV28 and TRBJ1-5; 9 bases fit TRBD1. The germline gives CDR1 MDHEN, CDR2 SYDVKM. This CDR3 is 14 amino acids long. The ends lost 6 bases at V and 5 bases at J; junction bases unmatched: 5. DNA for the CDR3: TGTGCCAGCAGCCCGGACAGGGGTTATCAGCCCCAGCATTTT. This gives the protein CASSPDRGYQPQHF.

This clonotype came up a few times. The CDR3 protein is CASSFTSGGAPETQYF. In nucleotides, the CDR3 is TGCGCCAGCAGCTTTACTAGCGGGGGGGCTCCGGAGACCCAGTACTTC. J is TRBJ2-5 and V is TRBV5-1; 13 nucleotides line up with TRBD2. The CDR3 has 16 residues. V shed 2 bases and J 5 bases; nucleotides not matched to a gene: 6. CDR1 and CDR2 (germline): SGHRS, YFSETQ.

V and J are TRBV20-1 and TRBJ2-2; unclear D gene. V was cut by 0 bases and J by 3 bases, with 8 bases left in between. CDR1 and CDR2 (germline): DFQATT, SNEGSKA (reference sequence). This CDR3 comprises 14 residues. CDR3 coding DNA: TGCAGTGCTAGAGATTTTGGGTACACCGGGGAGCTGTTTTTT. It is translated as CSARDFGYTGELFF.

This clonotype was picked up many times. The chain couples TRBV5-1 to TRBJ2-3, with 8 bases lining up with TRBD2. CDR3 size: 14 residues. After removal of 4 bases from V and 2 bases from J, the junction contained 3 bases not matched to a gene. Germline V lookup: CDR1 SGHRS, CDR2 YFSETQ. The CDR3 spells CASSILAVTDTQYF. In DNA form, the CDR3 reads TGCGCCAGCAGCATACTAGCGGTCACAGATACGCAGTATTTT.

This clonotype was detected a few times. This chain connects TRBV27 to TRBJ2-7; maybe TRBD2 (5 bases). CDR3 size: 14 residues. The germline gives CDR1 MNHEY, CDR2 SMNVEV (reference sequence). Trimming pared 2 bases from V and 3 bases from J, leaving 11 bases between. CDR3 sequence reads: CASSLRRGDYEQYV. CDR3 in DNA: TGTGCCAGCAGTTTACGACGGGGAGACTACGAGCAGTACGTC.

This clonotype was seen only a few times. The J gene is TRBJ2-5, the V gene TRBV5-6, with 8 bases identical to TRBD2. J was trimmed by 6 bases and V by 4 bases; bases with no gene match: 8. From germline, CDR1 is SGHDT and CDR2 YYEEEE. This CDR3 contains 14 residues. The CDR3 nucleotides are TGTGCCAGCAGCCCCGGGGGGGCCTTGAAGACCCAGTACTTC. It is translated as CASSPGGALKTQYF.

This clonotype was detected ten times or more. This sequence joins TRBV6-2 or TRBV6-3 and TRBJ2-7; 10 positions match TRBD1. Looked up from germline, CDR1 is MNHEY and CDR2 is SVGEGT. With 2 bases clipped from V and 3 bases from J, the junction kept 4 bases outside the gene matches. The CDR3 consists of 15 residues. The CDR3: CASSYLGQGGYEQYV. The CDR3 region has the DNA TGTGCCAGCAGTTACCTAGGACAGGGGGGCTACGAGCAGTACGTC.

The table lists this clonotype with many counts. The chain recombines TRBV20-1 with TRBJ1-2, with D possibly being TRBD1 (6 bases). Germline loops: CDR1 DFQATT, CDR2 SNEGSKA (reference sequence). This CDR3 spans 16 amino acids. V dropped 3 bases and J dropped 2 bases, with 19 bases sitting between them. As DNA, the CDR3 is TGCAGTGCTAGTACCCGGGGGCGGCAACTAAACTATGGCTACACCTTC. As protein: CSASTRGRQLNYGYTF.

This clonotype was found a few times. The V and J genes are TRBV20-1 and TRBJ1-6; D is unclear. With 2 bases removed from V and 2 bases from J, the gap between germline ends came to 13 bases. The CDR3 runs 16 residues. The germline CDR1 and CDR2 sequences are DFQATT and SNEGSKA (reference sequence). CDR3 protein: CSARFGPFAYNSPLHF. DNA of the CDR3: TGCAGTGCTAGATTTGGACCTTTCGCCTATAATTCACCCCTCCACTTT.